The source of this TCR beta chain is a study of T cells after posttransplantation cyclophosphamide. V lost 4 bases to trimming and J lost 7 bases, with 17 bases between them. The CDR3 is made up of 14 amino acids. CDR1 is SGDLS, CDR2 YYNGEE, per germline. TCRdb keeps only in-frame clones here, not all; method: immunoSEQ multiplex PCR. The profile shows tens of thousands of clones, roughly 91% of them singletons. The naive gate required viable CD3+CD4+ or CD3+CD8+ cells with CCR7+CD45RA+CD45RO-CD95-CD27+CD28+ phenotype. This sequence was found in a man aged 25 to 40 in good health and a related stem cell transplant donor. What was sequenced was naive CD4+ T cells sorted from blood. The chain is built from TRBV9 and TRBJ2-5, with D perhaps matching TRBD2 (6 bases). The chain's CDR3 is CASSPGVGLGTQYF. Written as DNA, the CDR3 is TGTGCCAGCAGCCCGGGGGTGGGGCTCGGGACCCAGTACTTC.